This passage covers 10 T cell receptor beta chains from one sample sequenced in a study of vaccination effects on CD4 cells after COVID-19. Viral peptide pools were used in the ViraFEST assay to expand antigen-specific CD4+ T cells, and sequencing came afterward. When less than 13 days of culture had elapsed, CD4+ T cells were isolated. PCR confirmed that the person was infected with SARS-CoV-2 between March and December 2020. Method: immunoSEQ multiplex PCR; TCRdb's copy keeps in-frame clones and lacks some. The data show 70,000 or so clones, with more than 65% seen just once and 5% to 6% held by the top ten. These receptors' targets are unknown. The material was CD4+ T cells from PBMCs cultured with HIV peptides, obtained before COVID-19 vaccination. The subset is: HIV-1 Nef peptide pool negative control/reference culture. Source of these receptors: a human donor who had a prior SARS-CoV-2 infection.

The rearrangement uses TRBV12-3 or TRBV12-4 and TRBJ1-1, with D perhaps matching TRBD1 (5 bases). This CDR3 is built from 13 residues. The V end was cut by 6 bases, the J end by 6 bases, with 14 bases between. DNA for the CDR3: TGTGCCAGCAGGAAGACAGTCCTTTCTGAAGCTTTCTTT. Encoded protein: CASRKTVLSEAFF.

The rearrangement links TRBV29-1 to TRBJ1-1, with no clear D. The germline V gene has CDR1 SQVTM and CDR2 ANQGSEA. With 4 bases removed from V and 0 bases from J, the gap between germline ends came to 9 bases. CDR3 size: 13 residues. CDR3 sequence: CSVVDAMNTEAFF. In nucleotides, the CDR3 is TGCAGCGTTGTTGACGCCATGAACACTGAAGCTTTCTTT. Variable domain in full (rest from reference TRBV29-1 and TRBJ1-1): SAVISQKPSRDICQRGTSLTIQCQVDSQVTMMFWYRQQPGQSLTLIATANQGSEATYESGFVIDKFPISRPNLTFSTLTVSNMSPEDSSIYLCSVVDAMNTEAFFGQGTRLTVV.

The chain couples TRBV18 to TRBJ2-1; no definite D call. The V end lost 6 bases, the J end lost 5 bases, and 8 bases lay between the germline ends. Germline loops: CDR1 KGHSH, CDR2 LQKENI. CDR3 length: 12 amino acids. CDR3 sequence reads: CASSWADNEQFF. For the CDR3, the DNA is TGTGCCAGCTCCTGGGCGGACAATGAGCAGTTCTTC.

The rearrangement links TRBV19 to TRBJ1-3, with D uncertain. The CDR3 length is 13 residues. The V end lost 3 bases, the J end lost 4 bases, and 7 bases lay between the germline ends. Germline lookup yields CDR1 LNHDA and CDR2 SQIVND (reference sequence). The CDR3 region has the DNA TGTGCCAGTAGTATCGAGTTGGGAAACACCATATATTTT. It translates to CASSIELGNTIYF. Full variable domain (remainder filled in from reference TRBV19 and TRBJ1-3): DGGITQSPKYLFRKEGQNVTLSCEQNLNHDAMYWYRQDPGQGLRLIYYSQIVNDFQKGDIAEGYSVSREKKESFPLTVTSAQKNPTAFYLCASSIELGNTIYFGEGSWLTVV.

The table lists this clone with a few counts. The chain is built from TRBV2 and TRBJ1-5; no clear D gene. Germline CDR1 reads SNHLY; CDR2 reads FYNNEI. This CDR3 comprises 16 residues. V lost 0 bases to trimming and J lost 4 bases, with 13 bases between them. Here the CDR3 reads CASSEARHLRNQPQHF. CDR3 in DNA: TGTGCCAGCAGTGAAGCCCGACACCTCAGGAATCAGCCCCAGCATTTT.

The count of this clone is one. The genes are TRBV3-1 (or the pseudogene TRBV3-2) and TRBJ1-3; D is possibly TRBD1 (6 bases). The germline V gene has CDR1 LGHDT and CDR2 YNNKEL (reference sequence). The V gene lost 0 bases and the J gene lost 10 bases, with 16 bases spanning the gap. This CDR3 region has 15 residues. The CDR3 loop is CASSQDWDKGRTIYF. CDR3 coding DNA: TGTGCCAGCAGCCAAGACTGGGACAAAGGACGGACCATATATTTT.

V usage is TRBV25-1 and J usage is TRBJ2-2, with D unresolved. CDR1 is MGHDK, CDR2 SYGVNS, per germline. The CDR3 loop spans 14 amino acids. Deletions cut 0 bases from V and 8 bases from J, with 10 bases between. The CDR3: CASSEYGSSGELFF. CDR3 sequence (DNA): TGTGCCAGCAGTGAATATGGAAGTTCGGGGGAGCTGTTTTTT.

This clone has just one count. The V call is TRBV3-1 (or the pseudogene TRBV3-2), the J call TRBJ1-3; no firm D call. The germline V gene has CDR1 LGHDT and CDR2 YNNKEL (reference sequence). V dropped 1 base and J dropped 0 bases, with 10 bases sitting between them. The CDR3 loop spans 16 amino acids. CDR3 nucleotide sequence: TGTGCCAGCAGCCAAGGTCAGGATCTCTCTGGAAACACCATATATTTT. Translation: CASSQGQDLSGNTIYF.

The rearrangement joins TRBV18 to TRBJ2-1, with no clear D. The CDR3 contains 15 residues. The germline CDR1 and CDR2 sequences are KGHSH and LQKENI. Trimming took 2 bases from V and 3 from J, leaving 11 bases between them. This chain's CDR3 is CASSPFLENYNEQFF. The CDR3, as DNA: TGTGCCAGCTCACCATTCCTAGAGAACTACAATGAGCAGTTCTTC.

The chain is built from TRBV4-2 and TRBJ2-3, with D hard to call. This CDR3 comprises 17 residues. The V gene's germline CDR1 is LGHNA and CDR2 YNFKEQ. V was clipped by 0 bases and J by 3 bases, with 16 bases between them. The CDR3 sequence is CASSQDGVSGSTDTQYF. DNA of the CDR3: TGTGCCAGCAGCCAAGATGGGGTCTCAGGCTCGACAGATACGCAGTATTTT.